The text below deals with one T cell receptor (beta chain). As yet, its antigen is unknown. Germline loops: CDR1 SNHLY, CDR2 FYNNEI. Trimming left V 6 bases short and J 8 bases short, with 22 bases between. The CDR3 is 15 amino acids. Some clones are missing from TCRdb's copy, which holds only in-frame ones; the method was immunoSEQ multiplex PCR. The repertoire holds some 96,000 clones, with approximately 88% as singletons. Combined were second doses at about 4 or about 12 weeks. The data originate from a study of T cell responses to AZD1222 COVID-19 vaccine. Study outcomes and limitations: Repertoire sampling happened only post peak T cell response. As reported, nearly half of all spike-specific TCRs target variant regions that are unmutated. Among the donors, most were white British and more were female, and clonal diversity was possibly underestimated.

This specimen consisted of peripheral blood, obtained 28 days after the second AZD1222 dose. The V gene is TRBV2, the J gene TRBJ1-1; D is undetermined. This TCR derives from an adult who received the AZD1222 COVID-19 vaccine. The CDR3 DNA reads TGTGCCAGCAGCCTACTTAATGGAGGCCGCCAGGAAGCTTTCTTT. Translating it yields CASSLLNGGRQEAFF.